The T cell receptor (beta chain) described here comes from a study of CD8+ T cells in alopecia areata. Study as a whole: Treated patients were given oral tofacitinib, which was dosed at 5 to 10 mg twice daily. Overall study findings and caveats: Scalp sample sequencing also detects resident alphabeta T cells of normal skin.

CDR3 length: 14 residues. J gave up 4 bases and V 5 bases, and 5 bases lay outside the gene matches. The germline V gene has CDR1 MNHNS and CDR2 SASEGT. Extracted RNA was reverse transcribed into cDNA, the sequencing template. Only in-frame clones appear in the TCRdb table, and some are missing; sequencing was by immunoSEQ multiplex PCR. The sample lists about 190,000 clones; under 80% were seen once. The sample's treatment: oral pan-JAK inhibitor, 5-10 mg twice daily. This clone was seen more than once but under ten times. Antigen unknown. The specimen comprised CD4+ T cells sorted from blood, sampled between weeks 47 and 50, from a patient treated with tofacitinib. The sequence was collected from a human donor with alopecia areata. The chain joins TRBV6-1 to TRBJ2-7, with 10 bases matching TRBD1. The CDR3 sequence is CASSYGDRGYEQYF. The CDR3 bases are TGTGCCAGCAGTTATGGGGACAGGGGATACGAGCAGTACTTC.